This T cell receptor (beta chain) was recovered during a study of cytomegalovirus exposure and HLA in healthy donors. Findings and caveats of the study: The authors judged a highly shared variant cluster likely a sequencing artifact. Indistinguishability led to the exclusion of some V segments, TRBV6-2 and TRBV6-3 included.

A multiplex PCR was run with 60 Vbeta primers and 13 Jbeta primers. Some clones are missing from TCRdb's copy, which holds only in-frame ones; the method was immunoSEQ multiplex PCR. The sample has 80,000 or so clones; 60% to 85% are singletons. The donors gave bone marrow, and they were healthy. The V gene's germline CDR1 is GTSNPN and CDR2 SVGIG (reference sequence). Trimming removed 8 bases from V and 4 bases from J; junction bases left unmatched: 7. This CDR3 has 12 residues. A remark on this clone: What it binds is not known.

The V and J genes are TRBV30 and TRBJ1-2; 7 bases align to TRBD1. The source of this sequence is a man aged 35-49 years in good health and CMV-seronegative. Sequences were obtained from PBMCs. CDR3 nucleotides: TGTGCCGGAACAGGGGCTGCCTATGGCTACACCTTC. Translating gives CAGTGAAYGYTF.